The rows below give T cell receptor beta chains drawn from one sample of a study of blood T cell repertoires in COVID-19. Produced via immunoSEQ multiplex PCR; TCRdb's table is partial and in-frame only. The sample has 360,000 or so clones; approximately 89% are singletons. The sample comprised peripheral blood. The source is a woman in her sixties with COVID-19, enrolled during active disease. CDR3s include the opening cysteine and the closing phenylalanine or tryptophan. The D gene is left open where the match is weak. Some rows have no size entry. The others give once, few or many, or a class for an expanded clone.

j_gene: TRBJ1-2
v_gene: TRBV2
d_gene: TRBD1
abundance: NA
CDR3nt: TGTGCCACCACGGGACAGAATTATGGCTACACCTTC
CDR3aa: CATTGQNYGYTF

j_gene: TRBJ1-2
v_gene: TRBV9
d_gene: TRBD1
abundance: NA
CDR3nt: TGTGCCAGCAGCGCCGAACGGGACAGTTATGGCTACACCTTC
CDR3aa: CASSAERDSYGYTF

j_gene: TRBJ1-6
v_gene: TRBV4-1
d_gene: NA
abundance: NA
CDR3nt: TGCGCCAGCAGCCAAGAGAATATGGCCTCCTATAATTCACCCCTCCACTTT
CDR3aa: CASSQENMASYNSPLHF

j_gene: TRBJ1-2
v_gene: TRBV19
d_gene: NA
abundance: NA
CDR3nt: TGTGCCAGTAGTATAGACCAGGGGAACTATGGCTACACCTTC
CDR3aa: CASSIDQGNYGYTF

j_gene: TRBJ2-7
v_gene: TRBV6-1
d_gene: NA
abundance: NA
CDR3nt: TGTGCCAGCAGTGAAACGGGGGTCTACCTCTACGAGCAGTACTTC
CDR3aa: CASSETGVYLYEQYF

j_gene: TRBJ2-2
v_gene: TRBV30
d_gene: TRBD2
abundance: NA
CDR3nt: TGTGCCTGGAGTGCGGGACTAGGTGTGAACACCGGGGAGCTGTTTTTT
CDR3aa: CAWSAGLGVNTGELFF

j_gene: TRBJ1-6
v_gene: TRBV28
d_gene: NA
abundance: NA
CDR3nt: TGTGCCACCAAGACAGGTAGCTCCTATAATTCACCCCTCCACTTT
CDR3aa: CATKTGSSYNSPLHF

j_gene: TRBJ1-2
v_gene: TRBV10-3
d_gene: NA
abundance: NA
CDR3nt: TGTGCCATCAGTGAGCGGGGGGCGGACTATGGCTACACCTTC
CDR3aa: CAISERGADYGYTF

j_gene: TRBJ1-2
v_gene: TRBV30
d_gene: NA
abundance: NA
CDR3nt: TGTGCCTGGAGTGCTTCAAGCCCCTATGGCTACACCTTC
CDR3aa: CAWSASSPYGYTF

j_gene: TRBJ1-1
v_gene: TRBV6-5
d_gene: NA
abundance: NA
CDR3nt: TGTGCCAGCAGTTTAACAGGAACGGGCACTGAAGCTTTCTTT
CDR3aa: CASSLTGTGTEAFF

j_gene: TRBJ1-5
v_gene: TRBV7-2
d_gene: NA
abundance: NA
CDR3nt: TGTGCCAGCAGCGTATCACAGGGTATTAGTCAGCCCCAGCATTTT
CDR3aa: CASSVSQGISQPQHF

j_gene: TRBJ2-3
v_gene: TRBV19
d_gene: NA
abundance: NA
CDR3nt: TGTGCCAGTACCCTAGGGGGGGGCCTCACGGATACGCAGTATTTT
CDR3aa: CASTLGGGLTDTQYF

j_gene: TRBJ1-5
v_gene: TRBV6-5
d_gene: NA
abundance: NA
CDR3nt: TGTGCCAGCAGCCCAAGGCGGAGCTATCAGCCCCAGCATTTT
CDR3aa: CASSPRRSYQPQHF

j_gene: TRBJ1-4
v_gene: TRBV27
d_gene: NA
abundance: NA
CDR3nt: TGTGCCAGCAGTTTTCCAGGAATTAATGAAAAACTGTTTTTT
CDR3aa: CASSFPGINEKLFF

j_gene: TRBJ1-4
v_gene: TRBV14
d_gene: NA
abundance: NA
CDR3nt: TGTGCCAGCAGCCAAATTCAGGGAAAACTGTTTTTT
CDR3aa: CASSQIQGKLFF

j_gene: TRBJ1-2
v_gene: TRBV5-1
d_gene: TRBD1
abundance: NA
CDR3nt: TGCGCCAGCAGCTTGGACAGGGGCCTGAGGTCTTCTAACTATGGCTACACCTTC
CDR3aa: CASSLDRGLRSSNYGYTF

j_gene: TRBJ1-1
v_gene: TRBV12-3/TRBV12-4
d_gene: NA
abundance: NA
CDR3nt: TGTGCCAGCACCCTCACGGCAGGTAAAGCTTTCTTT
CDR3aa: CASTLTAGKAFF

j_gene: TRBJ2-7
v_gene: TRBV28
d_gene: NA
abundance: NA
CDR3nt: TGTGCCAGCAGATCCTCTTGGGCGTCGGGGGAGCAGTACTTC
CDR3aa: CASRSSWASGEQYF

j_gene: TRBJ2-2
v_gene: TRBV3-1/TRBV3-2
d_gene: TRBD1
abundance: NA
CDR3nt: TGTGCCAGCAGCAGACACAGGGGGCGAGACCTAAGCACCGGGGAGCTGTTTTTT
CDR3aa: CASSRHRGRDLSTGELFF

j_gene: TRBJ1-5
v_gene: TRBV4-1
d_gene: TRBD1
abundance: NA
CDR3nt: TGCGCCAGCAGCCAAACAGGGGGCAATCAGCCCCAGCATTTT
CDR3aa: CASSQTGGNQPQHF

j_gene: TRBJ2-7
v_gene: TRBV11-3
d_gene: NA
abundance: NA
CDR3nt: TGTGCCAGCAGCTACAACAGGGAATCCTACGAGCAGTACTTC
CDR3aa: CASSYNRESYEQYF

j_gene: TRBJ1-1
v_gene: TRBV15
d_gene: NA
abundance: NA
CDR3nt: TGTGCCACCAGCAGAGTCCGGAACACTGAAGCTTTCTTT
CDR3aa: CATSRVRNTEAFF

j_gene: TRBJ2-3
v_gene: TRBV2
d_gene: NA
abundance: NA
CDR3nt: TGTGCCATACCTCACGGGGTGATGGGAGATACGCAGTATTTT
CDR3aa: CAIPHGVMGDTQYF

j_gene: TRBJ1-1
v_gene: TRBV2
d_gene: TRBD1
abundance: NA
CDR3nt: TGTGCCAGCGGAGTATCAGGGGGCTCAAGTGAAGCTTTCTTT
CDR3aa: CASGVSGGSSEAFF

j_gene: TRBJ1-2
v_gene: TRBV6-5
d_gene: NA
abundance: NA
CDR3nt: TGTGCCAGCAGCCCCAGACATCCCGGTGGCTACACCTTC
CDR3aa: CASSPRHPGGYTF

j_gene: TRBJ2-3
v_gene: TRBV6-5
d_gene: TRBD1
abundance: NA
CDR3nt: TGTGCCAGCCGCCGGGACAGGGGAGGGGATACGCAGTATTTT
CDR3aa: CASRRDRGGDTQYF

j_gene: TRBJ2-1
v_gene: TRBV7-3
d_gene: NA
abundance: once
CDR3nt: TGTGCCAGTAGCCCAGACTACCTACCTGTGAATGAGCAGTTCTTC
CDR3aa: CASSPDYLPVNEQFF

j_gene: TRBJ2-7
v_gene: TRBV6-5
d_gene: TRBD1
abundance: NA
CDR3nt: TGTGCCAGCAGTTACGCGACAGGGGGCTACGAGCAGTACTTC
CDR3aa: CASSYATGGYEQYF

j_gene: TRBJ1-1
v_gene: TRBV6-4
d_gene: NA
abundance: NA
CDR3nt: TGTGCCAGCAGTGCCTCCGGGAGTATGAACACTGAAGCTTTCTTT
CDR3aa: CASSASGSMNTEAFF

j_gene: TRBJ1-1
v_gene: TRBV3-1/TRBV3-2
d_gene: TRBD1
abundance: NA
CDR3nt: TGTGCCAGCAGCCAACAGGGACAGCCGAACACTGAAGCTTTCTTT
CDR3aa: CASSQQGQPNTEAFF

j_gene: TRBJ2-5
v_gene: TRBV5-1
d_gene: TRBD1
abundance: NA
CDR3nt: TGCGCCAGCAGCCCACAGGGGGCGGAAGAAGAGACCCAGTACTTC
CDR3aa: CASSPQGAEEETQYF

j_gene: TRBJ1-4
v_gene: TRBV19
d_gene: NA
abundance: NA
CDR3nt: TGTGCCAGTAGTAAACCGGGACTCAGAGCAACTAATGAAAAACTGTTTTTT
CDR3aa: CASSKPGLRATNEKLFF

j_gene: TRBJ1-5
v_gene: TRBV5-1
d_gene: NA
abundance: NA
CDR3nt: TGCGCCAGCAGCCCTCAGGGGCAGGCTATAGGACAGCCCCAGCATTTT
CDR3aa: CASSPQGQAIGQPQHF

j_gene: TRBJ1-1
v_gene: TRBV28
d_gene: NA
abundance: NA
CDR3nt: TGTGCCAGCAGTTTATTGCGGGCCTTGAACACTGAAGCTTTCTTT
CDR3aa: CASSLLRALNTEAFF

j_gene: TRBJ1-6
v_gene: TRBV6-5
d_gene: NA
abundance: NA
CDR3nt: TGTGCCAGCAGTTACTTGGAGGAACCCCTCCACTTT
CDR3aa: CASSYLEEPLHF

j_gene: TRBJ1-2
v_gene: TRBV19
d_gene: TRBD1
abundance: NA
CDR3nt: TGTGCCAGTAGTATAAGAGGGACAGGGTTAACTAACTATGGCTACACCTTC
CDR3aa: CASSIRGTGLTNYGYTF

j_gene: TRBJ2-3
v_gene: TRBV7-3
d_gene: NA
abundance: NA
CDR3nt: TGTGCCAGCAGGGCCGGGTCCATCGTGGATACGCAGTATTTT
CDR3aa: CASRAGSIVDTQYF

j_gene: TRBJ1-6
v_gene: TRBV5-1
d_gene: TRBD1
abundance: NA
CDR3nt: TGCGCCAGCAGCATTACCGGGACAGCCAATTCACCCCTCCACTTT
CDR3aa: CASSITGTANSPLHF

j_gene: TRBJ1-6
v_gene: TRBV6-1
d_gene: NA
abundance: NA
CDR3nt: TGTGCCAGCAGTGAGATCGACAGGCCCCATTCACCCCTCCACTTT
CDR3aa: CASSEIDRPHSPLHF

j_gene: TRBJ2-7
v_gene: TRBV7-3
d_gene: NA
abundance: NA
CDR3nt: TGTGCCAGCAGCTTTTCTAAGGGGCGGGAGCAGTACTTC
CDR3aa: CASSFSKGREQYF

j_gene: TRBJ1-2
v_gene: TRBV28
d_gene: NA
abundance: NA
CDR3nt: TGTGCCAGCAGTTCCTCCGGGGGGCGCGACTATGGCTACACCTTC
CDR3aa: CASSSSGGRDYGYTF

j_gene: TRBJ1-3
v_gene: TRBV5-1
d_gene: TRBD1
abundance: NA
CDR3nt: TGCGCCAGCAGCTATCGCACCGGGACAGCGGGAAACACCATATATTTT
CDR3aa: CASSYRTGTAGNTIYF

j_gene: TRBJ2-5
v_gene: TRBV5-1
d_gene: NA
abundance: NA
CDR3nt: TGCGCCAGCAGCTCCCCGACAGGACCAGAGACCCAGTACTTC
CDR3aa: CASSSPTGPETQYF

j_gene: TRBJ2-7
v_gene: TRBV3-1/TRBV3-2
d_gene: NA
abundance: NA
CDR3nt: TGTGCCAGCAGCCAACACCTGCAGGGTCTTTACGAGCAGTACTTC
CDR3aa: CASSQHLQGLYEQYF

j_gene: TRBJ1-2
v_gene: TRBV19
d_gene: TRBD1
abundance: NA
CDR3nt: TGTGCCAGTAGTATAGGAGGGGGCGAGGATGGCTACACCTTC
CDR3aa: CASSIGGGEDGYTF

j_gene: TRBJ2-1
v_gene: TRBV14
d_gene: NA
abundance: NA
CDR3nt: TGTGCCAGCAGCCAAGAGGAACGGGGAAATTTTGAGCAGTTCTTC
CDR3aa: CASSQEERGNFEQFF

j_gene: TRBJ1-5
v_gene: TRBV6-1
d_gene: NA
abundance: NA
CDR3nt: TGTGCCAGCAGTGGCGGGGGCATCAGGGGAAATCAGCCCCAGCATTTT
CDR3aa: CASSGGGIRGNQPQHF

j_gene: TRBJ2-3
v_gene: TRBV5-1
d_gene: TRBD1
abundance: NA
CDR3nt: TGCGCCAGCAGCTTGGGGACAGGGCCCCCCGATACGCAGTATTTT
CDR3aa: CASSLGTGPPDTQYF

j_gene: TRBJ1-1
v_gene: TRBV11-2
d_gene: TRBD1
abundance: NA
CDR3nt: TGTGCCAGCACCCTAATAAAACCGGGGACAGGGCATGAAGCTTTCTTT
CDR3aa: CASTLIKPGTGHEAFF

j_gene: TRBJ1-2
v_gene: TRBV7-3
d_gene: NA
abundance: NA
CDR3nt: TGTGCCAGCAGCTTAGGGGGAGGTGGCAGGGAGAACTATGGCTACACCTTC
CDR3aa: CASSLGGGGRENYGYTF

j_gene: TRBJ2-1
v_gene: TRBV6-2/TRBV6-3
d_gene: NA
abundance: NA
CDR3nt: TGTGCCAGCAGTTACACCGCGGAGCCCTACAATGAGCAGTTCTTC
CDR3aa: CASSYTAEPYNEQFF

j_gene: TRBJ2-2
v_gene: TRBV6-5
d_gene: TRBD2
abundance: NA
CDR3nt: TGTGCCAGCAGTTACTACGGGCGGGGGGACACCGGGGAGCTGTTTTTT
CDR3aa: CASSYYGRGDTGELFF

j_gene: TRBJ2-7
v_gene: TRBV10-2
d_gene: NA
abundance: NA
CDR3nt: TGCGCCAGCAGTGGCTCACCGTACAGGGACAACGAGCAGTACTTC
CDR3aa: CASSGSPYRDNEQYF